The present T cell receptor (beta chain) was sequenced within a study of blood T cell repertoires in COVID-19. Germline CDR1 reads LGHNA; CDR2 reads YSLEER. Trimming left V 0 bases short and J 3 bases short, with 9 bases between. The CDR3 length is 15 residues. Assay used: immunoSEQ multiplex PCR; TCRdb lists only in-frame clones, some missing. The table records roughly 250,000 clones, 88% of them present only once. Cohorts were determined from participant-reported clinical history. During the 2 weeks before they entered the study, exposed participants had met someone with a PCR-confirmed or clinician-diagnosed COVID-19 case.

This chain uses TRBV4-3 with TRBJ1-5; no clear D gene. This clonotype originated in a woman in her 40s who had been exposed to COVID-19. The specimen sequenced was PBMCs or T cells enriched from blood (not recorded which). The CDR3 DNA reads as TGCGCCAGCAGCCAAGACCCTAGTTTCAATCAGCCCCAGCATTTT. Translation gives CASSQDPSFNQPQHF.